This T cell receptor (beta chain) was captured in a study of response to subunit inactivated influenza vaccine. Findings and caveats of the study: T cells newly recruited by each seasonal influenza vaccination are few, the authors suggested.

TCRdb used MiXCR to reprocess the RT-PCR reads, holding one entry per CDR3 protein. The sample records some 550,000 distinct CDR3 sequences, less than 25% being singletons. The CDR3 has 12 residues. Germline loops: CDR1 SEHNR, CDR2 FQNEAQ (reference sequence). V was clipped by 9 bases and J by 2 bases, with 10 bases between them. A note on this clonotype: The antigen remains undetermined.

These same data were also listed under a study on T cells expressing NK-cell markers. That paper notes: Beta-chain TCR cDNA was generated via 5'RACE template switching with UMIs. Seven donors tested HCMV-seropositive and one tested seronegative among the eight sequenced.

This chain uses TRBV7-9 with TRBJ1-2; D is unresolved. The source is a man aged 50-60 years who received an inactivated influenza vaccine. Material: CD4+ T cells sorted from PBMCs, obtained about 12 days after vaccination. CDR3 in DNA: TGTGCCAGTAAGAGTTTAAACTATGGCTACACCTTC. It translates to CASKSLNYGYTF. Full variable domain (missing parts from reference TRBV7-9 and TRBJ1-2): DTGVSQNPRHKITKRGQNVTFRCDPISEHNRLYWYRQTLGQGPEFLTYFQNEAQLEKSRLLSDRFSAERPKGSFSTLEIQRTEQGDSAMYLCASKSLNYGYTFGSGTRLTVV.